Below, one T cell receptor (beta chain) is given with its context. These data belong to a study of blood T cell repertoires in COVID-19. Study-wide context: From the United States, Italy and Spain came samples of acute and convalescent COVID-19.

Original processing notes: Reference gene primer amplification in the assay estimated nucleated cell counts. Using immunoSEQ multiplex PCR, the repertoire was profiled, and TCRdb retains in-frame clones only, with some absent. D and trimming were read from the DNA, whereas the V and J calls and clone size are those reported in that table. The table records tens of thousands of clones, around 80% of them present only once. Germline CDR1 and CDR2: LGHNA and YNFKEQ. V shed 5 bases and J 2 bases; nucleotides not matched to a gene: 12. The CDR3 runs to 16 residues. Sample: peripheral blood. The rearrangement links TRBV4-2 to TRBJ2-7; 7 bases line up with TRBD2. The receptor was derived from an elderly man with acute or convalescent COVID-19. Here the CDR3 DNA reads TGTGCCAGCAGCAGAACTAGACTAGCCGCTACCTACGAGCAGTACTTC. It codes for CASSRTRLAATYEQYF.